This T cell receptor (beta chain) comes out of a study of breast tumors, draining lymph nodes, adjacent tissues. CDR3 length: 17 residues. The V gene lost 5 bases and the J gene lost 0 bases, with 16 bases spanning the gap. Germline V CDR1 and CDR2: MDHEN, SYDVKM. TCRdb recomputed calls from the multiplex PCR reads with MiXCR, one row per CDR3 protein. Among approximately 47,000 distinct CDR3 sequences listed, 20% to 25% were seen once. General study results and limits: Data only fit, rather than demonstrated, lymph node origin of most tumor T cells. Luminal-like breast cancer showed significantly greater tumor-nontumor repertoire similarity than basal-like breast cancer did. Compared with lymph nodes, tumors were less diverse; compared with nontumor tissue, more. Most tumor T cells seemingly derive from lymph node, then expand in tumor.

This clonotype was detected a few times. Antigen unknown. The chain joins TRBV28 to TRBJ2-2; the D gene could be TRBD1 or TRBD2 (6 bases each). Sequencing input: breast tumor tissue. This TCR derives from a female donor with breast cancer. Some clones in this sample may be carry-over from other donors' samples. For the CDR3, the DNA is TGTGCCAGCAGTCCCCTTGGGGGGCGGACGAACACCGGGGAGCTGTTTTTT. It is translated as CASSPLGGRTNTGELFF. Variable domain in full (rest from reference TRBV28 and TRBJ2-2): DVKVTQSSRYLVKRTGEKVFLECVQDMDHENMFWYRQDPGLGLRLIYFSYDVKMKEKGDIPEGYSVSREKKERFSLILESASTNQTSMYLCASSPLGGRTNTGELFFGEGSRLTVL.